This TCR beta chain derives from a study of cytomegalovirus exposure and HLA in healthy donors. The wider study: From donors who were HLA-typed, an early data release held approximately 84 million unique TCRs. Findings and limits, study-wide: A later examination showed that TCR association rates differed by HLA locus, with DRB1 most and HLA-C fewest. A list of approximately 150 TCR beta chains associated with cytomegalovirus was given.

This clone has just a few counts. Its antigen remains unknown. Vbeta (60) and Jbeta (13) primers were used in the PCR. Produced via immunoSEQ multiplex PCR; TCRdb's table is partial and in-frame only. The table has 150,000 to 200,000 clones, 77% seen once. Germline lookup yields CDR1 MNHNS and CDR2 SASEGT. The CDR3 contains 12 residues. The source is a male donor in good health and CMV-seropositive. The chain joins TRBV6-1 to TRBJ2-7; a possible D gene is TRBD1 (5 bases). Input material: PBMCs. CDR3 sequence: CASGAELYEQYF. The CDR3 DNA follows: TGTGCAAGTGGGGCGGAACTCTACGAGCAGTACTTC.